These 32 T cell receptor beta chains share one sample of origin, sequenced in a study of patients and donors after allogeneic stem cell transplantation. TCRdb fed the RT-PCR reads into MiXCR, producing one record per CDR3 protein. The sample gives about 960,000 distinct CDR3 sequences, approximately 19% of which show up once; 6% is in the top ten. The specimen sequenced was blood, either unsorted or a sorted T cell fraction (not recorded which). All receptors come from a human donor who was either an allogeneic HSCT recipient or a stem cell or donor lymphocyte infusion donor (not recorded which). It is not recorded whose cells these are; they may come from a transplant donor.

The chain is built from TRBV20-1 and TRBJ2-5; 7 nucleotides line up with TRBD2. Germline V lookup: CDR1 DFQATT, CDR2 SNEGSKA (reference sequence). CDR3 length: 14 amino acids. The V and J ends lost 1 base and 3 bases, in that order; junction bases with no gene match: 5. The CDR3 bases are TGCAGTGCTAGAGTTGGCCTAGCGGAAGAGACCCAGTACTTC. Its translation is CSARVGLAEETQYF.

Concerning this clonotype itself: This is likely a read error, given that the CDR3 carries no conserved phenylalanine or tryptophan at its end. The DNA is left out, because the CDR3 cannot be placed on it with certainty; the CDR3 is given as TCRdb lists it. The chain employs TRBV4-2 and TRBJ2-3; no DNA check was done on the table's D call, TRBD1. Including both end residues, the CDR3 is 14 amino acids long. Per the germline V gene, CDR1 is LGHNA and CDR2 is YNFKEQ. CDR3 amino acids: CASSQGISGGHSSL.

In this sample, this clonotype turned up a few times. The chain is built from TRBV12-3 or TRBV12-4 and TRBJ1-2; possibly TRBD1 for D (5 bases). Between the trimmed V and J ends, which lost 3 bases and 3 bases, there was a span of 8 bases. This CDR3 region has 13 residues. The CDR3 bases are TGTGCCAGCAGTTTCGGACAACACTATGGCTACACCTTC. Translated: CASSFGQHYGYTF.

This clonotype has more than one count but fewer than ten. The chain couples TRBV3-1 to TRBJ1-1, with D perhaps matching TRBD1 (6 bases). CDR1 is LGHDT, CDR2 YNNKEL, per germline (reference sequence). The CDR3 is 18 residues long. Between the trimmed V and J ends, which lost 1 base and 2 bases, there was a span of 20 bases. DNA for the CDR3: TGTGCCAGCAGCCAAGTCCCCTGGGGTGAGGGGGTAAACACTGAAGCTTTCTTT. Translating gives CASSQVPWGEGVNTEAFF. Looking up the rest from reference TRBV3-1 and TRBJ1-1 gives the full variable domain: DTAVSQTPKYLVTQMGNDKSIKCEQNLGHDTMYWYKQDSKKFLKIMFSYNNKELIINETVPNRFSPKSPDKAHLNLHINSLELGDSAVYFCASSQVPWGEGVNTEAFFGQGTRLTVV.

This clonotype was detected once. The chain recombines TRBV20-1 with TRBJ2-7; TRBD2 matches 8 bases. This CDR3 is built from 14 residues. The junction had 7 bases not matched to a gene; V was cut back by 3 bases and J by 3 bases. Germline V gene sequence: CDR1 DFQATT, CDR2 SNEGSKA (reference sequence). CDR3 protein: CSASPGTRNYEQYF. The DNA for the CDR3 is TGCAGTGCTAGTCCCGGGACTAGGAACTACGAGCAGTACTTC.

The chain recombines TRBV13 with TRBJ1-3; no reliable D call. V was trimmed by 5 bases and J by 0 bases, leaving 20 bases between them. This CDR3 spans 18 amino acids. Looked up from germline, CDR1 is PRHDT and CDR2 is FYEKMQ (reference sequence). CDR3 nucleotides: TGTGCCAGCAGCGGTGCACCGACCACCTATTACTCTGGAAACACCATATATTTT. The encoded protein is CASSGAPTTYYSGNTIYF.

There are a few counts of this clonotype. The rearrangement joins TRBV6-2 or TRBV6-3 to TRBJ1-1, with D possibly matching TRBD1 (5 bases). Germline CDR1 and CDR2: MNHEY and SVGEGT. This CDR3 contains 13 residues. V lost 10 bases, J lost 5 bases, and 17 bases lay in between. The CDR3 loop is CATQGLGVTEAFF. The DNA for the CDR3 is TGTGCCACCCAGGGACTCGGGGTGACTGAAGCTTTCTTT.

This clonotype occurred a few times. The chain couples TRBV9 to TRBJ1-2; D unresolved. V lost 3 bases and J lost 0, with 21 bases in between. From germline, CDR1 is SGDLS and CDR2 YYNGEE. The CDR3 contains 18 residues. The chain's CDR3 is CASSGLKSRTASNYGYTF. In DNA form, the CDR3 reads TGTGCCAGCAGCGGGCTAAAGTCCAGGACTGCATCTAACTATGGCTACACCTTC.

This clonotype has only a few counts. This sequence joins TRBV6-1 and TRBJ2-2; tentative D call: TRBD2 (6 bases). This CDR3 has 14 amino acids. V lost 10 bases to trimming and J lost 3 bases, with 15 bases between them. In germline, CDR1 is MNHNS, CDR2 SASEGT. The CDR3 nucleotides are TGTGCCATCTCACAGCGGGCCTACACCGGGGAGCTGTTTTTT. Protein sequence: CAISQRAYTGELFF.

This clonotype was detected only a few times. The CDR3 here is CASSFGAGVGDYGYTF. The CDR3 coding sequence is TGTGCCAGCAGTTTCGGGGCAGGGGTCGGGGACTATGGCTACACCTTC. The rearrangement links TRBV12-3 or TRBV12-4 to TRBJ1-2; maybe TRBD1 (6 bases). V shed 3 bases and J shed 3 bases, with 17 bases lying between them. This CDR3 region has 16 residues.

The V and J genes are TRBV29-1 and TRBJ1-2; no firm D call. The V gene's germline CDR1 is SQVTM and CDR2 ANQGSEA. The CDR3 sequence is 12 residues long. With 5 bases removed from V and 2 bases from J, the gap between germline ends came to 9 bases. CDR3 sequence: CSVTAGNYGYTF. CDR3 coding DNA: TGCAGCGTTACAGCCGGAAACTATGGCTACACCTTC. The variable domain in full, completed from reference TRBV29-1 and TRBJ1-2, reads SAVISQKPSRDICQRGTSLTIQCQVDSQVTMMFWYRQQPGQSLTLIATANQGSEATYESGFVIDKFPISRPNLTFSTLTVSNMSPEDSSIYLCSVTAGNYGYTFGSGTRLTVV.

There are a few counts of this clonotype. The rearrangement joins TRBV6-6 to TRBJ2-1, with D maybe TRBD2 (6 bases). V lost 5 bases and J 6 bases, leaving 11 bases between the germline ends. This CDR3 is built from 13 residues. Germline V gives CDR1 MNHNY, CDR2 SVGAGI (reference sequence). The CDR3 region has the DNA TGTGCCAGCAGTCCAGGACTACTCAATGAGCAGTTCTTC. Translated: CASSPGLLNEQFF.

V and J are TRBV7-2 and TRBJ2-1, with TRBD2 matching 14 bases. The germline gives CDR1 SGHTA, CDR2 FQGNSA. The J segment lost 7 bases and the V segment lost 5 bases, leaving 7 bases of the junction unmatched. The CDR3 has 16 residues. The DNA for the CDR3 is TGTGCCAGCAGCGCCCACGGGACTAGCGGGAGAAATGAGCAGTTCTTC. It codes for CASSAHGTSGRNEQFF.

This clonotype was counted between two and nine times. V gene TRBV12-3 or TRBV12-4 combines with J gene TRBJ1-2; 11 bases agree with TRBD1. The CDR3 sequence is 15 residues long. Trimming removed 5 bases from V and 4 bases from J; junction bases left unmatched: 6. CDR3 coding DNA: TGTGCCAGCAGTCAAGGGACAGGGGGAACCTATGGCTACACCTTC. Protein product: CASSQGTGGTYGYTF.

At least ten counts were recorded for this clonotype. The V and J genes are TRBV5-1 and TRBJ1-1, with D possibly being TRBD1 (5 bases). V was trimmed by 2 bases and J by 7 bases, leaving 12 bases between them. The germline gives CDR1 SGHRS, CDR2 YFSETQ. The CDR3 extends over 13 amino acids. CDR3 coding DNA: TGCGCCAGCAGCTTTTTCGTGACAGATGAAGCTTTCTTT. Its translation: CASSFFVTDEAFF. Filled out from reference TRBV5-1 and TRBJ1-1, the complete variable domain reads KAGVTQTPRYLIKTRGQQVTLSCSPISGHRSVSWYQQTPGQGLQFLFEYFSETQRNKGNFPGRFSGRQFSNSRSEMNVSTLELGDSALYLCASSFFVTDEAFFGQGTRLTVV.

The V and J genes are TRBV6-1 and TRBJ1-2; D is unresolved. V lost 6 bases and J 7 bases, leaving 18 bases between the germline ends. CDR1 and CDR2 (germline): MNHNS, SASEGT. The CDR3 contains 14 residues. The CDR3 here is CASSPGVLISGYTF. CDR3 sequence (DNA): TGTGCCAGCAGCCCCGGGGTTTTGATTTCTGGCTACACCTTC.

This clonotype was detected a few times. The chain combines TRBV4-3 with TRBJ1-6, with 7 bases identical to TRBD1. CDR1 LGHNA and CDR2 YSLEER come from the germline V gene. The V and J ends lost 2 bases and 7 bases, in that order; junction bases with no gene match: 8. The CDR3 sequence is 16 residues long. CDR3 DNA sequence: TGCGCCAGCAGCCAAAAGACAGGGCAGTTCAATTCACCCCTCCACTTT. Residues: CASSQKTGQFNSPLHF.

The chain couples TRBV3-1 to TRBJ2-7; perhaps TRBD1 as D (6 bases). The CDR3 runs 13 residues. V shed 2 bases and J shed 4 bases, with 9 bases lying between them. CDR1 and CDR2 from the germline V gene are LGHDT and YNNKEL (reference sequence). The CDR3 region has the DNA TGTGCCAGCAGCCAATTTCAGGGGTACGAGCAGTACTTC. This gives the protein CASSQFQGYEQYF.

This chain connects TRBV2 to TRBJ1-3; D is uncertain. The germline V gene has CDR1 SNHLY and CDR2 FYNNEI. V lost 7 bases and J lost 2, with 15 bases in between. The CDR3 runs 15 residues. CDR3 sequence reads: CASNRASETGNTIYF. CDR3 nucleotides: TGTGCCAGCAATAGGGCCTCGGAAACTGGAAACACCATATATTTT.

Details on this clonotype: One end of the junction fails to match germline, which may point to a read error. The chain joins TRBV6-6 to TRBJ1-5, with TRBD1 matching 7 bases. The germline V gene encodes CDR1 MNHNY and CDR2 SVGAGI (reference sequence). This CDR3 is built from 12 residues. CDR3 nucleotide sequence: TGTGCCAGCAGTGGCCCGGGACAGCTCCAGCATTTT. Translated: CASSGPGQLQHF.

This clonotype was observed many times. The chain links TRBV29-1 to TRBJ2-7; the D gene is possibly TRBD1 (6 bases). The CDR3 has 14 residues. Trimming removed 4 bases at V and 0 bases at J, with 13 bases between. The germline CDR1 and CDR2 sequences are SQVTM and ANQGSEA. The CDR3 loop reads CSVGDRTVSYEQYF. CDR3 sequence (DNA): TGCAGCGTTGGGGATAGGACAGTCTCCTACGAGCAGTACTTC.

The chain is built from TRBV4-2 and TRBJ1-5; D remains ambiguous. Per germline, CDR1 LGHNA and CDR2 YNFKEQ. CDR3 size: 14 residues. Trimming removed 6 bases at V and 2 bases at J, with 11 bases between. The CDR3 loop reads CASRGGRRNQPQHF. CDR3 DNA sequence: TGTGCCAGCAGGGGCGGAAGACGCAATCAGCCCCAGCATTTT.

This clonotype was counted only a few times. The rearrangement links TRBV12-3 or TRBV12-4 to TRBJ1-3; D may be TRBD1 (5 bases). CDR3 length equals 15 residues. The V end was cut by 6 bases, the J end by 9 bases, with 21 bases between. CDR3 protein: CASRTTGSGGVTIYF. The CDR3 DNA is TGTGCCAGCAGGACAACAGGCTCGGGTGGGGTCACCATATATTTT.

The table lists this clonotype with a count of one. The V gene is TRBV5-1, the J gene TRBJ2-7; 10 nucleotides align to TRBD1. Germline loops: CDR1 SGHRS, CDR2 YFSETQ. The junction had 5 bases not matched to a gene; V was cut back by 0 bases and J by 5 bases. The CDR3 extends over 15 amino acids. CDR3 coding DNA: TGCGCCAGCAGCTTGGGGACAGGGGGTTCCAACGAGCAGTACTTC. It translates to CASSLGTGGSNEQYF.

Ten or more counts support this clonotype. The chain joins TRBV3-1 to TRBJ1-5; D might be TRBD1 (5 bases). Germline CDR1 reads LGHDT; CDR2 reads YNNKEL (reference sequence). Trimming left V 0 bases short and J 7 bases short, with 7 bases between. This CDR3 is built from 13 residues. Here the CDR3 DNA reads TGTGCCAGCAGCCAAGACAGGGACCAGCCCCAGCATTTT. Encoded protein: CASSQDRDQPQHF. Full variable domain (missing parts from reference TRBV3-1 and TRBJ1-5): DTAVSQTPKYLVTQMGNDKSIKCEQNLGHDTMYWYKQDSKKFLKIMFSYNNKELIINETVPNRFSPKSPDKAHLNLHINSLELGDSAVYFCASSQDRDQPQHFGDGTRLSIL.

This clonotype was picked up many times. The V call is TRBV24-1, the J call TRBJ2-2, with 8 bases aligning to TRBD1. Trimming took 3 bases from V and 3 from J; bases not matched to a gene: 11. Germline values: CDR1 KGHDR, CDR2 SFDVKD. The CDR3 loop spans 18 amino acids. The CDR3 is CATSDPLQGGFDTGELFF. CDR3 sequence (DNA): TGTGCCACCAGTGATCCCTTACAGGGGGGATTTGACACCGGGGAGCTGTTTTTT.

This clonotype was seen repeatedly, ten times or more. The chain is built from TRBV18 and TRBJ2-7; 7 positions agree with TRBD2. This CDR3 has 15 residues. CDR1 and CDR2 (germline): KGHSH, LQKENI. The V and J ends lost 3 bases and 0 bases, in that order; junction bases with no gene match: 5. CDR3 amino acids: CASSPLAESSYEQYF. CDR3 in DNA: TGTGCCAGCTCACCTCTAGCGGAAAGCTCCTACGAGCAGTACTTC. Supplemented by reference TRBV18 and TRBJ2-7, the full variable domain reads NAGVMQNPRHLVRRRGQEARLRCSPMKGHSHVYWYRQLPEEGLKFMVYLQKENIIDESGMPKERFSAEFPKEGPSILRIQQVVRGDSAAYFCASSPLAESSYEQYFGPGTRLTVT.

The rearrangement uses TRBV3-1 and TRBJ1-2, with 9 bases identical to TRBD1. This CDR3 is 18 amino acids long. The germline gives CDR1 LGHDT, CDR2 YNNKEL (reference sequence). After removal of 1 base from V and 8 bases from J, the junction contained 17 bases not matched to a gene. The CDR3 sequence: CASSQAGRRTGDLGGYTF. CDR3 bases: TGTGCCAGCAGCCAAGCCGGCCGGCGGACAGGGGATCTGGGCGGCTACACCTTC.

J is TRBJ2-5 and V is TRBV2; 7 bases align to TRBD1. Germline loops: CDR1 SNHLY, CDR2 FYNNEI. The CDR3 has 12 amino acids. Unmatched junction bases numbered 1, after V lost 9 bases and J lost 0 bases. The CDR3 DNA is TGTGCCAGGGGGACAGACCAAGAGACCCAGTACTTC. Protein sequence: CARGTDQETQYF.

This clonotype was found a few times. The rearrangement uses TRBV20-1 and TRBJ2-7; TRBD2 might be the D (6 bases). The CDR3 contains 12 residues. Germline-derived CDR1 and CDR2 are DFQATT and SNEGSKA (reference sequence). The germline V and J ends were trimmed by 6 bases and 4 bases, with 13 bases remaining between them. CDR3 protein: CSATPGGYEQYF. The CDR3, as DNA: TGCAGTGCCACCCCCGGGGGTTACGAGCAGTACTTC.

The CDR3: CASSEGQGWNEQFF. Written as DNA, the CDR3 is TGTGCCAGCAGTGAAGGACAGGGATGGAATGAGCAGTTCTTC. The chain employs TRBV2 and TRBJ2-1, with TRBD1 identical over 7 bases. CDR3 length equals 14 residues. Germline CDR1 and CDR2: SNHLY and FYNNEI. V lost 1 base and J lost 7; bases outside the gene matches: 4.

V is TRBV7-8 and J is TRBJ2-1; possible D gene TRBD2, 6 bases. V gave up 1 base and J gave up 7 bases, with 11 bases separating them. Looked up from germline, CDR1 is SGHVS and CDR2 is FQNEAQ. This CDR3 comprises 14 residues. The CDR3 coding sequence is TGTGCCAGCAGCTTAGTCGGAGGGAAAAATGAGCAGTTCTTC. It translates to CASSLVGGKNEQFF.